The clone carrying this T cell receptor (beta chain) was found once. Its specificity is unknown. The sample originates from a study of cytomegalovirus exposure and HLA in healthy donors. Study observations and caveats: Under in vitro conditions, three CMV-associated chains were confirmed as specific for CMV antigens. The listing of about 150 TCR beta chains classed them as cytomegalovirus-associated.

The CDR3 contains 16 residues. In germline, CDR1 is SGHVS, CDR2 FNYEAQ. V lost 5 bases to trimming and J lost 7 bases; unmatched junction nucleotides: 6. Some clones are missing from TCRdb's copy, which holds only in-frame ones; the method was immunoSEQ multiplex PCR. The sample includes under 150,000 clones, 88% of them seen just once. Sequenced: PBMCs. The chain combines TRBV7-6 with TRBJ2-3; 16 bases match TRBD2. This clonotype was obtained from a young woman in good health and CMV-seropositive. CDR3 bases: TGTGCCAGCAGCACCGGGACTAGCGGGGGGGCCAATACGCAGTATTTT. This translates into CASSTGTSGGANTQYF.